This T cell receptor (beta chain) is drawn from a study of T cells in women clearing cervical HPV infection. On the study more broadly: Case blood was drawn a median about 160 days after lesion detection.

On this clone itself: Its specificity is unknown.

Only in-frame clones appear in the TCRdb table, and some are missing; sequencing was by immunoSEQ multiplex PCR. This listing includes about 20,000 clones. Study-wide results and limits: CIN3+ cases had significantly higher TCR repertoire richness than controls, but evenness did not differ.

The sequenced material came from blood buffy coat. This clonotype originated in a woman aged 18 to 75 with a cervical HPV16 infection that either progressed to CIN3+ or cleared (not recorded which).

The CDR3 is CASSVRTDTQYF. The sequenced part of the CDR3 DNA is TGTGCCAGCAGCGTAAGGACAGATACG. The rearrangement joins TRBV9 to TRBJ2-3; D call uncertain. The observed sequence ends 3 residues before the CDR3 terminus, with the missing tail filled in from the germline J gene. The germline V and J ends were trimmed by 1 base and 3 bases, with 3 bases remaining between them. The CDR3 consists of 12 residues. Germline CDR1 reads SGDLS; CDR2 reads YYNGEE.